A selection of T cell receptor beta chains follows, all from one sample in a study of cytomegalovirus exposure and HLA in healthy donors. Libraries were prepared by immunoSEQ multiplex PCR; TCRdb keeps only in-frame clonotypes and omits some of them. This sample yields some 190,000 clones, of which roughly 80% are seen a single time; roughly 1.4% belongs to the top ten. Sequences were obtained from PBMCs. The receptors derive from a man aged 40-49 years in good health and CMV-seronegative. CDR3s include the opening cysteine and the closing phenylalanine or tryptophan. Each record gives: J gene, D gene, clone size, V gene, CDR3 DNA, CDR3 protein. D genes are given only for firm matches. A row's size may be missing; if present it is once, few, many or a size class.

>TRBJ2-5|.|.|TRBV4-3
TGCGCCAGCAGCCAAGATTGGGAGGGGGGACAGACCCAGTACTTC
CASSQDWEGGQTQYF
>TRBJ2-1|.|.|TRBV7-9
TGTGCCAGCAGCTCTTCTAGCGACGATGAGCAGTTCTTC
CASSSSSDDEQFF
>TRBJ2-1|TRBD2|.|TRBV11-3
TGTGCCAGCAGCTTAGTATCAGCGGGGATTTACAATGAGCAGTTCTTC
CASSLVSAGIYNEQFF
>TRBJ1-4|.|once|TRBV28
TGTGCCAGCAGTTTATTTCAGGGATATGCAACTAATGAAAAACTGTTTTTT
CASSLFQGYATNEKLFF
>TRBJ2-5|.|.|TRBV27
TGTGCCAGCAGTTTAAGGGGAGGCGAGACCCAGTACTTC
CASSLRGGETQYF
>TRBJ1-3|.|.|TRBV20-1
TGCAGTGCTAGGGACTTAAACACCATATATTTT
CSARDLNTIYF
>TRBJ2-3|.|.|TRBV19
TGTGCCAGTAGCCACCCCCCTGGGCGCGAGTCTGTAGATACGCAGTATTTT
CASSHPPGRESVDTQYF
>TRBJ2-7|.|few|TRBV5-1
TGCGCCAGCAGCTTGGTGGGTGGGAGGAGCTCCTACGAGCAGTACTTC
CASSLVGGRSSYEQYF
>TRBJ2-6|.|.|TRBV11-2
TGTGCCAGCAGCTCCAGATCTGGGGCCAACGTCCTGACTTTC
CASSSRSGANVLTF
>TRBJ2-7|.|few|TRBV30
TGTGCCTGGAGTGTTCGCCGGAGCGACGAGCAGTACTTC
CAWSVRRSDEQYF
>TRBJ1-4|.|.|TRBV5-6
TGTGCCAGCAGCTTGGTGGGGGCGGGAGATGAAAAACTGTTTTTT
CASSLVGAGDEKLFF
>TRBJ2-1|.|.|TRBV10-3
TGTGCCATCAGTGAGTCGATCGGGGAGCAGTTCTTC
CAISESIGEQFF
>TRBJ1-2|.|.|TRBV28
TGTGCCAGCAAGCCCGGGGACTATGGCTACACCTTC
CASKPGDYGYTF
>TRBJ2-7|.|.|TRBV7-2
TGTGCCAGCAGCTTAAGCCCGACAGGATTCTCCTACGAGCAGTACTTC
CASSLSPTGFSYEQYF
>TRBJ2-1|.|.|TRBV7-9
TGTGCCAGCAGGGGCTCTCTGAATGAGCAGTTCTTC
CASRGSLNEQFF
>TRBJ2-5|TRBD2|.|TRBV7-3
TGTGCCAGCAGCTTAGGGCTAGCGGATCAAGAGACCCAGTACTTC
CASSLGLADQETQYF
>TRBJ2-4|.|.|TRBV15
TGTGCCACCAGCAGAAGGAAACAGGGTGGGGACATTCAGTACTTC
CATSRRKQGGDIQYF
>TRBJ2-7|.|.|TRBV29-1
TGCAGCGACGAGGGTACCGGCGAGCAGTACTTC
CSDEGTGEQYF
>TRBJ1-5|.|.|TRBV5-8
TGTGCCAGCAGCACCATGAGGGCTCAGCCCCAGCATTTT
CASSTMRAQPQHF
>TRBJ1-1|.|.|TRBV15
TGTGCCACCAGCAGAGCCTGGGCGTCGAACACTGAAGCTTTCTTT
CATSRAWASNTEAFF
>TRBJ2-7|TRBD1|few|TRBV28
TGTGCCAGCAGAGGGACAGGGAAGATCCACGAGCAGTACTTC
CASRGTGKIHEQYF
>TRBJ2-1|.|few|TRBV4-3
TGCGCCAGCAGCCAAGCAGTACGTCATGGTTACAATGAGCAGTTCTTC
CASSQAVRHGYNEQFF
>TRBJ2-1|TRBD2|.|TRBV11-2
TGTGCCAGCAGTTACCTTAGCGGGGGTCTCAATGAGCAGTTCTTC
CASSYLSGGLNEQFF
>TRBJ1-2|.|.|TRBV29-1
TGCAGCGTTGACCCAACAGGGAGTATCGGTGTAGCTAACTATGGCTACACCTTC
CSVDPTGSIGVANYGYTF
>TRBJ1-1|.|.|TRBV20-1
TGCAGTGCTAGGGTAAACATAGAAGCTTTCTTT
CSARVNIEAFF
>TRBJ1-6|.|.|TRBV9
TGTGCCAGCAGCGAACGGTCCAACAGGGATTCCTATAATTCACCCCTCCACTTT
CASSERSNRDSYNSPLHF
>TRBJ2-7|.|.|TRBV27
TGTGCCAGCGGACAGACAGGCTACGAGCAGTACTTC
CASGQTGYEQYF
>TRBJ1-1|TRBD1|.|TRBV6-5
TGTGCCAGCAGTTACTCGCAGGGGGGTCGGGGCACTGAAGCTTTCTTT
CASSYSQGGRGTEAFF
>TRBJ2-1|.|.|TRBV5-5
TGTGCCAGCAGCTTCTACGGTAATGAGCAGTTCTTC
CASSFYGNEQFF
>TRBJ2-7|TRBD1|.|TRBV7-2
TGTGCCAGCAGCTTATGGCAGGGGGCCAAAAACGAGCAGTACTTC
CASSLWQGAKNEQYF
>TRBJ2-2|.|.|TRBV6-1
TGTGCCAGCAGTGACGGGTTGTCTAGGGGGAAGACCGGGGAGCTGTTTTTT
CASSDGLSRGKTGELFF
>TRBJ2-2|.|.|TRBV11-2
TGTGCCAGCAGCTTCCGTCTAGTATCGGGGGAGCTGTTTTTT
CASSFRLVSGELFF
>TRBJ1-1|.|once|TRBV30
TGTGCCTGGAGTCCATCCGGGGGTTGGAACACTGAAGCTTTCTTT
CAWSPSGGWNTEAFF
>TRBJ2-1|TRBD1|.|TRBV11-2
TGTGCCAGCAGCGCCGGGACAGGGAGCAACAATGAGCAGTTCTTC
CASSAGTGSNNEQFF
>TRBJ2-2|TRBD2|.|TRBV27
TGTGCCAGCAGTCCCCAGCGGGAGATTTACACCGGGGAGCTGTTTTTT
CASSPQREIYTGELFF
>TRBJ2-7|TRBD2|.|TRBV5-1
TGCGCCAGCAGCATCAGCGGGATGACGGGGGAGCAGTACTTC
CASSISGMTGEQYF
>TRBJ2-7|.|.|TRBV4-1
TGCGCCAGCAGCCACAAGGGAATGAGGGACGAGCAGTACTTC
CASSHKGMRDEQYF
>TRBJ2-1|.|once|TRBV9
TGTGCCAGCAGCGTACGGTTGGGACTCCCGGGCAATGAGCAGTTCTTC
CASSVRLGLPGNEQFF
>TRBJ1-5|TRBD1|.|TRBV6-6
TGTGCCAGCATCCCGGGACAGGGCGGACACAATCAGCCCCAGCATTTT
CASIPGQGGHNQPQHF
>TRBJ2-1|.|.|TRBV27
TGTGCCAGCAGTCCCCCAGCGAGGGATGAGCAGTTCTTC
CASSPPARDEQFF
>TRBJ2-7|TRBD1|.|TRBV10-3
TGTGCCATCAGGGAGACAGGGATGAAGGAGCAGTACTTC
CAIRETGMKEQYF
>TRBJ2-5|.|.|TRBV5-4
TGTGCCAGCAGCTTGGAATCAGGTACGGCCCAGTACTTC
CASSLESGTAQYF
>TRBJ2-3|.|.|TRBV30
TGTGCCTGGAGTGTACGTCCAGCGCGCTATAGCGTTACGCAGTATTTT
CAWSVRPARYSVTQYF
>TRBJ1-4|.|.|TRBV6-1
TGTGCCAGCAACGGCAGGGGTAATGAAAAACTGTTTTTT
CASNGRGNEKLFF
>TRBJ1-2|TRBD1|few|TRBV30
TGTGCCTGGAGTGTATCAGGGGGCTTCTATGGCTACACCTTC
CAWSVSGGFYGYTF
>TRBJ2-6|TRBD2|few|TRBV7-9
TGTGCCAGCAGCCCCCCACGGGGGGCTGGGGCCAACGTCCTGACTTTC
CASSPPRGAGANVLTF
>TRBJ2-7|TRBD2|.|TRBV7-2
TGTGCCAGCAGCTTAGGGACTAGCGGGGGGTACGAGCAGTACTTC
CASSLGTSGGYEQYF
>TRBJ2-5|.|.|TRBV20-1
TGCAGTGCTAGTCTAGCGGAGACCCAGTACTTC
CSASLAETQYF